This TCR beta chain was identified in a study of blood T cell repertoires in COVID-19. Study background: Acute and convalescent COVID-19 samples came from the United States, Italy and Spain. T cells, B-cell-depleted T cells, or PBMCs supplied cDNA or gDNA.

Original processing notes: Amplification with reference gene primers provided the estimates of nucleated cell counts. The repertoire was sequenced with immunoSEQ multiplex PCR; TCRdb's copy has only in-frame clones and lacks some. D and trimming come from the DNA, and the V and J calls and clone size come from that table. This sample has about 150,000 clones, with around 85% found just once. Trimming cost V 5 bases and J 1 base; bases outside gene matches: 3. From germline, CDR1 is SGHTA and CDR2 FQGTGA. This CDR3 contains 14 residues. The receptor was derived from a human donor in a cohort sampled during active COVID-19. The chain recombines TRBV7-3 with TRBJ2-5; 8 bases map to TRBD1. The sample consisted of peripheral blood. The CDR3, as DNA: TGTGCCAGCAGCAGGACAGGGCCCCAAGAGACCCAGTACTTC. Its translation is CASSRTGPQETQYF.